A single sample gave rise to the 23 T cell receptor beta chains below, sequenced in a study of cytomegalovirus exposure and HLA in healthy donors. Sequenced by immunoSEQ multiplex PCR; TCRdb stores in-frame clones only, minus some. The data show more than 150,000 clones, roughly 80% seen once. The sample consisted of PBMCs. These receptors were collected from a woman between 18 and 29 years old in good health and CMV-seropositive.

The chain is built from TRBV5-4 and TRBJ2-7, with a possible D match to TRBD1 (6 bases). Trimming cost V 2 bases and J 6 bases, with 6 bases left between them. Germline CDR1 is SGHNT and CDR2 is YYREEE (reference sequence). CDR3 size: 11 residues. In DNA form, the CDR3 reads TGTGCCAGCAGCTTCAGGGGCGAGCAGTACTTC. Protein: CASSFRGEQYF.

V and J are TRBV5-1 and TRBJ2-2; 11 nucleotides agree with TRBD1. CDR1 and CDR2 from the germline V gene are SGHRS and YFSETQ. Germline trimming cut 4 bases from V and 4 bases from J; bases unmatched to any gene: 6. The length of the CDR3 is 16 residues. The CDR3 DNA sequence: TGCGCCAGCAGCCCCTGGGGACAGGGGGGCACCGGGGAGCTGTTTTTT. Translated: CASSPWGQGGTGELFF.

V is TRBV27 and J is TRBJ1-6; D unresolved. Trimming left V 5 bases short and J 0 bases short, with 8 bases between. Germline CDR1 reads MNHEY; CDR2 reads SMNVEV (reference sequence). This CDR3 has 15 residues. The CDR3 sequence: CASSTLSSYNSPLHF. The CDR3 DNA is TGTGCCAGCAGTACCCTTAGCTCCTATAATTCACCCCTCCACTTT.

This chain uses TRBV5-1 with TRBJ2-3, with D unclear. CDR1 is SGHRS, CDR2 YFSETQ, per germline. V shed 7 bases and J shed 0 bases, with 12 bases lying between them. This CDR3 comprises 14 residues. The CDR3 reads CASRWRTSTDTQYF. CDR3 sequence (DNA): TGCGCCAGCCGGTGGAGAACTAGCACAGATACGCAGTATTTT.

This chain links TRBV9 with TRBJ1-2, with 9 nucleotides matching TRBD1. This CDR3 region has 15 residues. The trim removed 3 bases at V and 5 bases at J, leaving 8 bases unmatched. Germline V lookup: CDR1 SGDLS, CDR2 YYNGEE. The CDR3 DNA sequence: TGTGCCAGCAGCGCACAGGGGGCGGTTAATTATGGCTACACCTTC. Amino acid sequence: CASSAQGAVNYGYTF.

The V gene is TRBV11-2, the J gene TRBJ1-5; 10 bases are shared with TRBD1. This CDR3 region has 18 residues. CDR1 is SGHAT and CDR2 is FQNNGV in the germline V gene. V shed 1 base and J 7 bases; nucleotides not matched to a gene: 13. Here the CDR3 DNA reads TGTGCCAGCAGCTTAGTCTTTCGGACAGGGGGTTCTTTGCAGCCCCAGCATTTT. Residues: CASSLVFRTGGSLQPQHF.

V is TRBV5-1 and J is TRBJ2-7; 7 nucleotides line up with TRBD1. There are 14 residues in the CDR3. The germline gives CDR1 SGHRS, CDR2 YFSETQ. V was pared by 6 bases and J by 3 bases, with 9 bases of the junction left unmatched. The CDR3 sequence is CASNMKPGGYEQYF. For the CDR3, the DNA is TGCGCCAGCAACATGAAGCCAGGGGGCTACGAGCAGTACTTC.

The chain uses TRBV5-5 and TRBJ1-4, with D unclear. The CDR3 has 13 amino acids. Trimming shortened V by 0 bases and J by 8 bases, and 8 bases separated the two germline ends. Germline assignment: CDR1 SGHKS and CDR2 YYEKEE (reference sequence). The CDR3 DNA is TGTGCCAGCAGCTTGGTGTCAGGCGAAAAACTGTTTTTT. The encoded protein is CASSLVSGEKLFF.

This chain uses TRBV27 with TRBJ2-1; no clear D. The CDR3 is 13 residues long. Trimming took 0 bases from V and 10 from J, leaving 10 bases between them. Germline V gene sequence: CDR1 MNHEY, CDR2 SMNVEV (reference sequence). CDR3 protein: CASSLSGVPEQFF. CDR3 sequence (DNA): TGTGCCAGCAGTTTATCGGGCGTCCCCGAGCAGTTCTTC.

The V gene is TRBV9, the J gene TRBJ1-2, with 7 bases matching TRBD1. CDR3 length: 14 residues. Trimming took 0 bases from V and 4 from J; bases not matched to a gene: 3. The germline V gene has CDR1 SGDLS and CDR2 YYNGEE. The CDR3 is CASSVGQGGYGYTF. CDR3 DNA sequence: TGTGCCAGCAGCGTAGGACAGGGCGGCTATGGCTACACCTTC.

The V and J genes are TRBV5-4 and TRBJ2-5; TRBD1 agrees at 9 bases. The length of the CDR3 is 15 residues. Germline CDR1 and CDR2: SGHNT and YYREEE (reference sequence). Trimming at V came to 4 bases and at J to 5 bases, leaving 9 bases not matched to a gene. Here the CDR3 DNA reads TGTGCCAGCAGCCTTTACAGGGGGCAGGCGGAGACCCAGTACTTC. It encodes CASSLYRGQAETQYF.

CDR3 sequence reads: CASSGRGLSYEQYF. The DNA of the CDR3 is TGTGCCAGCAGTGGGAGGGGGCTGTCCTACGAGCAGTACTTC. The gene calls are TRBV2 and TRBJ2-7; TRBD1 is a possible D gene (7 bases). CDR1 and CDR2 (germline): SNHLY, FYNNEI. This CDR3 spans 14 amino acids. With 4 bases removed from V and 1 base from J, the gap between germline ends came to 11 bases. The full variable domain, completed using reference TRBV2 and TRBJ2-7, is EPEVTQTPSHQVTQMGQEVILRCVPISNHLYFYWYRQILGQKVEFLVSFYNNEISEKSEIFDDQFSVERPDGSNFTLKIRSTKLEDSAMYFCASSGRGLSYEQYFGPGTRLTVT.

CDR3 in DNA: TGTGCCAGTAGCAGCGGGGACAACATTTACGAGCAGTACTTC. It yields the protein CASSSGDNIYEQYF. The chain carries TRBV19 and TRBJ2-7; D may be TRBD2 (7 bases). This CDR3 region has 14 residues. Deletions cut 6 bases from V and 4 bases from J, with 16 bases between. Germline CDR1 is LNHDA and CDR2 is SQIVND (reference sequence). Combining the CDR3 with reference TRBV19 and TRBJ2-7 gives the whole variable domain DGGITQSPKYLFRKEGQNVTLSCEQNLNHDAMYWYRQDPGQGLRLIYYSQIVNDFQKGDIAEGYSVSREKKESFPLTVTSAQKNPTAFYLCASSSGDNIYEQYFGPGTRLTVT.

The rearrangement links TRBV7-6 to TRBJ2-5; 7 bases map to TRBD2. The CDR3 length is 16 residues. V shed 4 bases, J shed 1 base, and the junction held 9 bases outside the gene matches. The germline V gene encodes CDR1 SGHVS and CDR2 FNYEAQ. CDR3 region: CASSSRLAPLQETQYF. As DNA, the CDR3 is TGTGCCAGCAGCTCGCGACTAGCCCCTCTCCAAGAGACCCAGTACTTC.

The V call is TRBV4-3, the J call TRBJ1-1; perhaps TRBD1 as D (5 bases). There are 13 residues in the CDR3. V lost 4 bases and J lost 2, with 8 bases in between. Germline values: CDR1 LGHNA, CDR2 YSLEER. DNA of the CDR3: TGCGCCAGCAGCCCCGGACAAAACACTGAAGCTTTCTTT. Its protein product is CASSPGQNTEAFF.

The V call is TRBV2, the J call TRBJ1-2; D possibly corresponds to TRBD1 (6 bases). Germline CDR1 and CDR2: SNHLY and FYNNEI. V was pared by 8 bases and J by 1 base, with 11 bases between. The CDR3 consists of 13 residues. The CDR3 DNA follows: TGTGCCAGCCAGGACAGCTATAACTATGGCTACACCTTC. Amino acid sequence: CASQDSYNYGYTF.

The chain combines TRBV9 with TRBJ2-1; 8 bases map to TRBD2. This CDR3 region has 15 residues. J was trimmed by 6 bases and V by 1 base; bases with no gene match: 6. CDR1 and CDR2 (germline): SGDLS, YYNGEE. CDR3 in DNA: TGTGCCAGCAGCGTATCCCTAGCGGGTACCAATGAGCAGTTCTTC. This translates into CASSVSLAGTNEQFF.

This rearrangement joins TRBV5-1 to TRBJ1-2; D is unresolved. V gave up 4 bases and J gave up 3 bases, with 10 bases separating them. The CDR3 has 13 amino acids. Germline values: CDR1 SGHRS, CDR2 YFSETQ. The DNA of the CDR3 is TGCGCCAGCAGCCAGGCCGATTACTATGGCTACACCTTC. This gives the protein CASSQADYYGYTF.

Comments on this clone: Other DNA sequences in the sample encode the same CDR3. The CDR3, as DNA: TGTGCCATCAATTCGGGGGCAGATACGCAGTATTTT. It translates to CAINSGADTQYF. The J gene is TRBJ2-3, the V gene TRBV10-3; possible D gene TRBD2, 6 bases. Germline V CDR1 and CDR2: ENHRY, SYGVKD. V was pared by 7 bases and J by 4 bases, with 9 bases between. The CDR3 has 12 residues.

V is TRBV5-4 and J is TRBJ1-1; D call uncertain. CDR1 is SGHNT, CDR2 YYREEE, per germline (reference sequence). V was shortened by 1 base and J by 3 bases, with 7 bases between the two germline ends. The CDR3 is made up of 13 amino acids. The CDR3 spells CASSLRVYTEAFF. CDR3 sequence (DNA): TGTGCCAGCAGCTTGCGGGTCTACACTGAAGCTTTCTTT.

Here the CDR3 reads CASSGGTGGEEGEKLFF. The CDR3 DNA is TGCGCCAGCAGCGGGGGGACAGGGGGCGAGGAGGGTGAAAAACTGTTTTTT. The rearrangement joins TRBV5-1 to TRBJ1-4; TRBD1 matches 12 bases. The trim removed 4 bases at V and 7 bases at J, leaving 11 bases unmatched. CDR1 and CDR2 from the germline V gene are SGHRS and YFSETQ. The CDR3 runs 17 residues.

The chain links TRBV5-4 to TRBJ2-1; 10 bases are shared with TRBD1. The CDR3 is 15 amino acids. V trimming: 3 bases; J trimming: 10 bases; junction bases outside the gene matches: 10. Germline CDR1 reads SGHNT; CDR2 reads YYREEE (reference sequence). The CDR3 DNA follows: TGTGCCAGCAGCTCTCCGGGACAGGGGACAAGGGAGCAGTTCTTC. It yields the protein CASSSPGQGTREQFF.

This clone was seen only a few times. The chain carries TRBV5-8 and TRBJ1-2, with TRBD1 identical over 10 bases. The length of the CDR3 is 14 residues. The V gene's germline CDR1 is SGHTS and CDR2 YDEGEE. The ends lost 2 bases at V and 4 bases at J; junction bases unmatched: 2. The CDR3: CASSFGTGVYGYTF. The CDR3 bases are TGTGCCAGCAGCTTTGGGACAGGGGTCTATGGCTACACCTTC.